One sample yielded the 19 T cell receptor beta chains listed below, sequenced in a study of spatial heterogeneity in lung cancer. Time point of the sample: sample taken at primary tumor resection. MiXCR, run by TCRdb on the 5' RACE reads, gives a single entry per CDR3 protein. This sample has 75,000 or so distinct CDR3 sequences, with about 7.8% found just once. The starting material was PBMCs, obtained at surgery. These TCRs come from a male donor with early-stage non-small cell lung cancer.

The chain recombines TRBV7-2 with TRBJ1-5; possibly TRBD1 for D (5 bases). The V end was cut by 1 base, the J end by 0 bases, with 7 bases between. CDR3 length: 15 amino acids. The germline CDR1 and CDR2 sequences are SGHTA and FQGNSA. CDR3 region: CASSLEGNSNQPQHF. As DNA, the CDR3 is TGTGCCAGCAGCTTAGAGGGGAATAGCAATCAGCCCCAGCATTTT.

This clonotype has just a few counts. The chain couples TRBV3-1 to TRBJ2-1; D is tentatively TRBD1 or TRBD2 (5 bases each). Germline assignment: CDR1 LGHDT and CDR2 YNNKEL (reference sequence). Trimming took 5 bases from V and 8 from J, leaving 13 bases between them. The CDR3 spans 13 residues. CDR3 sequence (DNA): TGTGCCAGCAGCGGGACCCCTCTCGATGAGCAGTTCTTC. It codes for CASSGTPLDEQFF.

Ten or more counts support this clonotype. The V and J genes are TRBV20-1 and TRBJ2-5; TRBD1 agrees at 7 bases. The CDR3 has 12 amino acids. V was pared by 4 bases and J by 3 bases, with 2 bases of the junction left unmatched. Germline V gene lookup returns CDR1 DFQATT and CDR2 SNEGSKA (reference sequence). The DNA for the CDR3 is TGCAGTGCTATAGGGACAGAAGAGACCCAGTACTTC. Translated: CSAIGTEETQYF.

This clonotype was detected ten times or more. The chain uses TRBV11-2 and TRBJ1-2; possible D gene TRBD1, 6 bases. Deletions cut 5 bases from V and 1 base from J, with 20 bases between. CDR1 is SGHAT and CDR2 is FQNNGV in the germline V gene. This CDR3 has 17 residues. The CDR3 DNA follows: TGTGCCAGCAGCGCACAGCCGCTCCAGGGGTTTAACTATGGCTACACCTTC. The encoded protein is CASSAQPLQGFNYGYTF. Looking up the rest from reference TRBV11-2 and TRBJ1-2 gives the full variable domain: EAGVAQSPRYKIIEKRQSVAFWCNPISGHATLYWYQQILGQGPKLLIQFQNNGVVDDSQLPKDRFSAERLKGVDSTLKIQPAKLEDSAVYLCASSAQPLQGFNYGYTFGSGTRLTVV.

This clonotype was picked up a small number of times. The chain has TRBV30 and TRBJ2-1; possible D gene TRBD2, 6 bases. Germline assignment: CDR1 GTSNPN and CDR2 SVGIG (reference sequence). The CDR3 is 13 residues long. Trimming removed 3 bases at V and 9 bases at J, with 15 bases between. The CDR3 DNA is TGTGCCTGGAGGAAGCTCCCAGCGGGTGAGCAGTTCTTC. The encoded protein is CAWRKLPAGEQFF.

The genes are TRBV12-3 or TRBV12-4 and TRBJ2-7; 9 positions agree with TRBD2. This CDR3 has 16 residues. Trimming cost V 5 bases and J 5 bases; bases outside gene matches: 13. Here the CDR3 reads CASSPNQSGRSHEQYF. In DNA form, the CDR3 reads TGTGCCAGCAGTCCTAACCAAAGCGGGAGGAGTCACGAGCAGTACTTC.

This clonotype was seen ten or more times. V and J are TRBV7-9 and TRBJ2-3; D ambiguous. Trimming removed 10 bases at V and 2 bases at J, with 22 bases between. The CDR3 runs to 16 residues. The germline V gene has CDR1 SEHNR and CDR2 FQNEAQ (reference sequence). The CDR3 nucleotides read TGTGCCACCTCCCCCTACAGTCTCGGATTCACAGATACGCAGTATTTT. Protein: CATSPYSLGFTDTQYF.

The gene calls are TRBV27 and TRBJ1-2; 7 nucleotides line up with TRBD1. The CDR3 contains 13 residues. Germline lookup yields CDR1 MNHEY and CDR2 SMNVEV (reference sequence). V lost 8 bases and J lost 1; bases outside the gene matches: 4. DNA of the CDR3: TGTGCCAGCGGGTCAGGGGGTAACTATGGCTACACCTTC. Amino acid sequence: CASGSGGNYGYTF.

This clonotype showed up many times. The chain couples TRBV5-1 to TRBJ2-2, with D unclear. Germline loops: CDR1 SGHRS, CDR2 YFSETQ. This CDR3 is built from 13 residues. V was pared by 4 bases and J by 1 base, with 5 bases between. CDR3 region: CASSTGNTGELFF. The CDR3 coding sequence is TGCGCCAGCAGCACGGGGAACACCGGGGAGCTGTTTTTT.

This clonotype was detected only a few times. This rearrangement joins TRBV7-3 to TRBJ1-1, with TRBD1 matching 8 bases. CDR1 is SGHTA, CDR2 FQGTGA, per germline. CDR3 size: 13 residues. V trimming: 7 bases; J trimming: 5 bases; junction bases outside the gene matches: 6. CDR3 coding DNA: TGTGCCAGCACCCAGGGGGCAGGGACTGAAGCTTTCTTT. This translates into CASTQGAGTEAFF.

The V gene is TRBV30, the J gene TRBJ2-5, with 9 bases identical to TRBD1. V shed 0 bases, J shed 4 bases, and the junction held 6 bases outside the gene matches. Per germline, CDR1 GTSNPN and CDR2 SVGIG (reference sequence). The CDR3 has 15 amino acids. CDR3 in DNA: TGTGCCTGGAGTGTAAAGGGACAGGGATTAGAGACCCAGTACTTC. The encoded protein is CAWSVKGQGLETQYF.

The rearrangement links TRBV4-3 to TRBJ2-2; TRBD1 matches at 8 bases. V was pared by 1 base and J by 2 bases, with 6 bases of the junction left unmatched. Germline CDR1 is LGHNA and CDR2 is YSLEER. The CDR3 sequence is 17 residues long. The CDR3 here is CASSQGTGKGNTGELFF. The CDR3 nucleotides are TGCGCCAGCAGCCAAGGGACAGGGAAAGGAAACACCGGGGAGCTGTTTTTT.

The CDR3 loop is CAWGRTLGYTF. CDR3 coding DNA: TGTGCCTGGGGGCGGACCCTCGGCTACACCTTC. V is TRBV30 and J is TRBJ1-2; no firm D call. The CDR3 has 11 amino acids. Germline V gives CDR1 GTSNPN, CDR2 SVGIG (reference sequence). The V end lost 5 bases, the J end lost 8 bases, and 12 bases lay between the germline ends.

The sample holds a few counts of this clonotype. V usage is TRBV24-1 and J usage is TRBJ2-1, with D perhaps matching TRBD2 (5 bases). Germline CDR1 and CDR2: KGHDR and SFDVKD. V was clipped by 4 bases and J by 9 bases, with 12 bases between them. This CDR3 is 13 amino acids long. CDR3 sequence reads: CATSDRTRSEQFF. The CDR3 bases are TGTGCCACCAGTGACCGCACTAGAAGTGAGCAGTTCTTC.

The table lists this clonotype with many counts. V is TRBV27 and J is TRBJ1-1; D possibly corresponds to TRBD1 (5 bases). CDR1 MNHEY and CDR2 SMNVEV come from the germline V gene (reference sequence). The CDR3 contains 11 residues. The V gene lost 7 bases and the J gene lost 7 bases, with 10 bases spanning the gap. CDR3 sequence (DNA): TGTGCCAGCACGGGGGGTAATGAAGCTTTCTTT. Its protein product is CASTGGNEAFF.

This clonotype came up many times. V is TRBV27 and J is TRBJ2-1, with 7 bases that match TRBD1. After removal of 3 bases from V and 7 bases from J, the junction contained 3 bases not matched to a gene. Germline assignment: CDR1 MNHEY and CDR2 SMNVEV (reference sequence). The CDR3 extends over 13 amino acids. Here the CDR3 DNA reads TGTGCCAGCAGTTTCCCCAGGGGGAATGAGCAGTTCTTC. Amino acid sequence: CASSFPRGNEQFF.

V gene TRBV12-3 or TRBV12-4 combines with J gene TRBJ2-1; no definite D call. Trimming removed 1 base at V and 5 bases at J, with 6 bases between. This CDR3 is built from 13 residues. The CDR3 bases are TGTGCCAGCAGTTTAGACGAAAACAATGAGCAGTTCTTC. Translated: CASSLDENNEQFF.

The chain is built from TRBV6-5 and TRBJ2-5; D remains ambiguous. Trimming pared 2 bases from V and 5 bases from J, leaving 9 bases between. The CDR3 extends over 13 amino acids. Germline assignment: CDR1 MNHEY and CDR2 SVGAGI. The CDR3 DNA follows: TGTGCCAGCAGTTACAATCCTTCGGAGACCCAGTACTTC. As protein: CASSYNPSETQYF.

This clonotype occurred a few times. The rearrangement links TRBV5-1 to TRBJ2-5; D is perhaps TRBD2 (6 bases). The CDR3 totals 14 residues. V dropped 4 bases and J dropped 7 bases, with 17 bases sitting between them. Germline loops: CDR1 SGHRS, CDR2 YFSETQ. The CDR3 sequence is CASSRDSLSGTQYF. CDR3 nucleotide sequence: TGCGCCAGCAGCCGGGACTCATTAAGTGGGACCCAGTACTTC.